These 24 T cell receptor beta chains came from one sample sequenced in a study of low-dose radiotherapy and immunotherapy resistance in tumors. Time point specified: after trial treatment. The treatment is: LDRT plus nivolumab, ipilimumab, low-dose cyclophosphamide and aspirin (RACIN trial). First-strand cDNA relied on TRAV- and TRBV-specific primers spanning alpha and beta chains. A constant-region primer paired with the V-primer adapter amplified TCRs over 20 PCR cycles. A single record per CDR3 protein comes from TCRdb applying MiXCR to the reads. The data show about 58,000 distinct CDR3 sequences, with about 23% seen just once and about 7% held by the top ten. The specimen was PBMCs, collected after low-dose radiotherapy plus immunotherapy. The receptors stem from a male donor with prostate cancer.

Here the CDR3 reads CASSQGRPAGSSRDYGYTF. As DNA, the CDR3 is TGCGCCAGCAGCCAAGGGCGACCCGCGGGTTCAAGTAGGGACTATGGCTACACCTTC. This chain links TRBV4-1 with TRBJ1-2, with D uncertain. V lost 1 base, J lost 3 bases, and 24 bases lay in between. This CDR3 has 19 amino acids. Germline V CDR1 and CDR2: MGHRA, YSYEKL.

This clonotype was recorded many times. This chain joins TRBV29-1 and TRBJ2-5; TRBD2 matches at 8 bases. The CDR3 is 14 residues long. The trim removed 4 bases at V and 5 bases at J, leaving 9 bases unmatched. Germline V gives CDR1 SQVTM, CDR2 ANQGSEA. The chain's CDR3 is CSVVQSGGGETQYF. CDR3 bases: TGCAGCGTTGTACAGTCGGGGGGGGGTGAGACCCAGTACTTC.

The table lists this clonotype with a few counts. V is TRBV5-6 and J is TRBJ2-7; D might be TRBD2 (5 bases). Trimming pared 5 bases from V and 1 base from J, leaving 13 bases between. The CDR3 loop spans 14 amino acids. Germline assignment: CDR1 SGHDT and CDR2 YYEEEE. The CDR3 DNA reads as TGTGCCAGCAGATCCTACACTAGATCCTACGAGCAGTACTTC. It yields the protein CASRSYTRSYEQYF.

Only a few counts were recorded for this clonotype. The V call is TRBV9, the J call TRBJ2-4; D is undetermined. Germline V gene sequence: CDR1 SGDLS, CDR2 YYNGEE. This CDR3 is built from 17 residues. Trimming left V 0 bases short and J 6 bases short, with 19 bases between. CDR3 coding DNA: TGTGCCAGCAGCGTAGTCAGGTTGCTGGGTCGGAGAAACATTCAGTACTTC. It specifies CASSVVRLLGRRNIQYF. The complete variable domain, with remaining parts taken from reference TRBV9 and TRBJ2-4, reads DSGVTQTPKHLITATGQRVTLRCSPRSGDLSVYWYQQSLDQGLQFLIQYYNGEERAKGNILERFSAQQFPDLHSELNLSSLELGDSALYFCASSVVRLLGRRNIQYFGAGTRLSVL.

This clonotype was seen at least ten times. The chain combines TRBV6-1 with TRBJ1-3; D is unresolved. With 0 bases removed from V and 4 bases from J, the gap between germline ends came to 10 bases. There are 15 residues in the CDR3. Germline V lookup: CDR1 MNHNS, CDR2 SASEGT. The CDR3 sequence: CASSEASGGGNTIYF. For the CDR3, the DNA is TGTGCCAGCAGTGAAGCCTCGGGTGGAGGAAACACCATATATTTT.

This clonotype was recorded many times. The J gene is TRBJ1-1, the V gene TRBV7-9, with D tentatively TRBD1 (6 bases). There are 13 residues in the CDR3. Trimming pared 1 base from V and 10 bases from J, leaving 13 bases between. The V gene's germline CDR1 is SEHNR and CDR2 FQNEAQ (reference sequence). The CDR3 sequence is CASSLGQAPVAFF. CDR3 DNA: TGTGCCAGCAGCTTAGGACAGGCTCCTGTAGCTTTCTTT.

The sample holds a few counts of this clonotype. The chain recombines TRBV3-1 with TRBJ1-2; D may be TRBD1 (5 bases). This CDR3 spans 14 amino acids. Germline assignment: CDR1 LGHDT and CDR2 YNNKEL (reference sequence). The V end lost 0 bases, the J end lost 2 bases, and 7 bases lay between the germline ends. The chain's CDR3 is CASSQDRGNYGYTF. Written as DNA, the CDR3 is TGTGCCAGCAGCCAAGATCGGGGGAACTATGGCTACACCTTC.

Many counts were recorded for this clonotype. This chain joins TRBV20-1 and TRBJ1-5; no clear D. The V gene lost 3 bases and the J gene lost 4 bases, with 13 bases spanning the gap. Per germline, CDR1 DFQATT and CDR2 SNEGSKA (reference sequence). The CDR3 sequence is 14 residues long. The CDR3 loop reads CSARDLSGNQPQHF. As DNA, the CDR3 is TGCAGTGCTAGGGACTTATCGGGGAATCAGCCCCAGCATTTT.

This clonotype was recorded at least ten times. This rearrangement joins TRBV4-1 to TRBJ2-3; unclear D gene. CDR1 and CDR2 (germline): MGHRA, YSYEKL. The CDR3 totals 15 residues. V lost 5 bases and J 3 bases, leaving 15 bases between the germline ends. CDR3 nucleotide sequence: TGCGCCAGCAGCTTAAACACTTTGGGTACAGATACGCAGTATTTT. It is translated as CASSLNTLGTDTQYF.

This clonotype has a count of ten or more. The CDR3 DNA is TGTGCCAGCAGTCTACAGGGTTATGGCTACACCTTC. Protein: CASSLQGYGYTF. The chain couples TRBV28 to TRBJ1-2; the D gene is possibly TRBD1 (6 bases). This CDR3 has 12 residues. V was trimmed by 5 bases and J by 5 bases, leaving 9 bases between them. The germline CDR1 and CDR2 sequences are MDHEN and SYDVKM.

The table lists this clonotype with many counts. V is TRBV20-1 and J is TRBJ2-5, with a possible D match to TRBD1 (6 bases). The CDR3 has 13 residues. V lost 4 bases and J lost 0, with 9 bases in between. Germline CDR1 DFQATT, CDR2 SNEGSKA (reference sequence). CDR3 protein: CSATRDNQETQYF. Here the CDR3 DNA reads TGCAGTGCTACACGGGACAACCAAGAGACCCAGTACTTC.

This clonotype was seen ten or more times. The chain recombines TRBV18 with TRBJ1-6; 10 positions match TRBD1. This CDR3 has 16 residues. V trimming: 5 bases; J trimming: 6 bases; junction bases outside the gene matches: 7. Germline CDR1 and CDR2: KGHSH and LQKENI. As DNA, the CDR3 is TGTGCCAGCTCAGAAGGACAGGGGGGCAGTAATTCACCCCTCCACTTT. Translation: CASSEGQGGSNSPLHF. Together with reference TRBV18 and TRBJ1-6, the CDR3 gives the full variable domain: NAGVMQNPRHLVRRRGQEARLRCSPMKGHSHVYWYRQLPEEGLKFMVYLQKENIIDESGMPKERFSAEFPKEGPSILRIQQVVRGDSAAYFCASSEGQGGSNSPLHFGNGTRLTVT.

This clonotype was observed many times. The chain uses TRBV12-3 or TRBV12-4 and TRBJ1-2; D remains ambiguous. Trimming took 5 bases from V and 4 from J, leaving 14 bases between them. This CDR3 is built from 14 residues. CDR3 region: CASSPTFSSYGYTF. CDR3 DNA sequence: TGTGCCAGCAGTCCCACGTTTAGTTCCTATGGCTACACCTTC.

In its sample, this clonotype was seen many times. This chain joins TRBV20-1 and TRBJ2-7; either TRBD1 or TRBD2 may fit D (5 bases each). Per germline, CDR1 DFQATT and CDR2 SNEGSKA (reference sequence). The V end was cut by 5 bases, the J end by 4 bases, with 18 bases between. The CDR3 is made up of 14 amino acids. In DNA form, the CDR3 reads TGCAGTGCTTCATTCCGGGACGGAGGATACGAGCAGTACTTC. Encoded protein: CSASFRDGGYEQYF.

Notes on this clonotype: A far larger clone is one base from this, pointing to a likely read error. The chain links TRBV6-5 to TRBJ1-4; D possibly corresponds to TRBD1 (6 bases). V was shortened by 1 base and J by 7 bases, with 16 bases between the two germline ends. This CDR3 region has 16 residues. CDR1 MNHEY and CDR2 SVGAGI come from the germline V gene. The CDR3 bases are TGTGCCAGCAGTTACTTGACAGGCGCGGACACTGAAAAACTGTTTTTT. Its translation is CASSYLTGADTEKLFF.

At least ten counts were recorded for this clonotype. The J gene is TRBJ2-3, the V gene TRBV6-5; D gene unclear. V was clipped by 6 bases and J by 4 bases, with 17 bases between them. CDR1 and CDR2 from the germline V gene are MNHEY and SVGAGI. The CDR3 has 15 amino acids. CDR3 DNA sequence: TGTGCCAGCAGGGACCGACCGGCGGAAGCAGATACGCAGTATTTT. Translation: CASRDRPAEADTQYF.

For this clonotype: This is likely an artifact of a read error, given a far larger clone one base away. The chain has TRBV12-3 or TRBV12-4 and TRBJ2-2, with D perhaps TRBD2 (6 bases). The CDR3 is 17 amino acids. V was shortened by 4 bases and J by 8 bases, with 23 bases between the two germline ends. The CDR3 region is CASSYSFGEAASGELFF. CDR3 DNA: TGTGCCAGCAGTTACTCGTTTGGGGAGGCGGCGTCGGGGGAGCTGTTTTTT.

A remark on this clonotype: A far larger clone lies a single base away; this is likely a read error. The CDR3 bases are TGTGCCAGTCCAGGGGGTCCTGGTGAGCAGTACTTC. Protein product: CASPGGPGEQYF. The chain joins TRBV6-1 to TRBJ2-5; 7 bases fit TRBD1. The CDR3 loop spans 12 amino acids. Trimming cost V 9 bases and J 11 bases; bases outside gene matches: 12. The germline gives CDR1 MNHNS, CDR2 SASEGT.

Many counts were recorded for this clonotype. The CDR3 protein is CASSQGGNQPQHF. The DNA of the CDR3 is TGTGCCAGCAGTCAGGGTGGCAATCAGCCCCAGCATTTT. The J gene is TRBJ1-5, the V gene TRBV7-9; TRBD1 might be the D (5 bases). V was shortened by 6 bases and J by 2 bases, with 8 bases between the two germline ends. In germline, CDR1 is SEHNR, CDR2 FQNEAQ (reference sequence). The CDR3 length is 13 residues.

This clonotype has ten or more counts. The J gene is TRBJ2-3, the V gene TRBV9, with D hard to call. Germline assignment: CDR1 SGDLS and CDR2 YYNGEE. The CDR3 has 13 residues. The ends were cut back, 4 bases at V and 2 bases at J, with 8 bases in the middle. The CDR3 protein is CASSPQVTDTQYF. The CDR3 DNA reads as TGTGCCAGCAGCCCCCAAGTCACAGATACGCAGTATTTT.

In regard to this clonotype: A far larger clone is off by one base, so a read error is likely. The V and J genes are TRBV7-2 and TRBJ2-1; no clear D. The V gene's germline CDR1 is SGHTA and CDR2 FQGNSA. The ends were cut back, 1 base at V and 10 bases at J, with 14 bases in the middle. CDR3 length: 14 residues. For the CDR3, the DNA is TGTGCCAGCAGCTTAGAGTACAAAGCCTACGAGCAGTTCTTC. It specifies CASSLEYKAYEQFF. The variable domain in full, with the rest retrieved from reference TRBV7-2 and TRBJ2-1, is GAGVSQSPSNKVTEKGKDVELRCDPISGHTALYWYRQSLGQGLEFLIYFQGNSAPDKSGLPSDRFSAERTGGSVSTLTIQRTQQEDSAVYLCASSLEYKAYEQFFGPGTRLTVL.

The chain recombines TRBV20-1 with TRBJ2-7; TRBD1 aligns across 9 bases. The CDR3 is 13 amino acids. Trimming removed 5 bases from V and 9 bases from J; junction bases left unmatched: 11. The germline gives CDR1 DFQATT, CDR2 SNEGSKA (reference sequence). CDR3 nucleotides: TGCAGTGCTGATGGACAGGGGATCGGCGTGCAGTACTTC. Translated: CSADGQGIGVQYF.

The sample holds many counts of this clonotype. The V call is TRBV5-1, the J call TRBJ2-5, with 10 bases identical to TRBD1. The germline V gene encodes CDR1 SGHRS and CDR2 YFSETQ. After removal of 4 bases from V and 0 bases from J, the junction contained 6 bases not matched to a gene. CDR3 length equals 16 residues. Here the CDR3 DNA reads TGCGCCAGCAGCCCCGGGACAGGGGAGAACCAAGAGACCCAGTACTTC. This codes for CASSPGTGENQETQYF.

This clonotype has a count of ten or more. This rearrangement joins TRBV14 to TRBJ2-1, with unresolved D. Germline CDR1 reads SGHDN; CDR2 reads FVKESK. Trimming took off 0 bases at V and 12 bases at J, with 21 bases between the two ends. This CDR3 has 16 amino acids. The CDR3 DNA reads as TGTGCCAGCAGCCAAGATCTTAGTACCCCTTGGCGTGTGCAGTTCTTC. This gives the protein CASSQDLSTPWRVQFF.